Here is one T cell receptor (beta chain) with its context. What it binds is unknown. Trimming at V came to 3 bases and at J to 2 bases, leaving 2 bases not matched to a gene. The CDR3 runs 14 residues. The germline CDR1 and CDR2 sequences are MDHEN and SYDVKM. CD8 cells regarded as naive lacked CD45RO, were positively chosen for CCR7, and omitted terminally differentiated effector memory CD45RA+ cells. Original methodology: ImmunoSEQ sequences covered only the junction and lacked quality scores; filtering therefore differed. This table comes from immunoSEQ multiplex PCR, and its TCRdb copy is limited to in-frame clones, with some not included. The V and J calls and clone size come from that table; D and trimming were worked out from the DNA. The sample records 1.5 million to 2.5 million clones, over 85% being singletons. This specimen belongs to a study of shared clonotypes between healthy human individuals.

Broader study findings: Sharing across a handful of donors was seen in 4.5% to 5.5% of naive CD4 clonotypes. At large depth, rarefaction still showed sorted-subset sequencing to be incomplete.

The sequencing input was naive CD8+ T cells sorted from blood. The sequence was obtained from a man between 18 and 29 years old in good health. The V gene is TRBV28, the J gene TRBJ1-2, with 8 bases fitting TRBD1. The CDR3 coding sequence is TGTGCCAGCAGTTTTAGACAGGGGAACTATGGCTACACCTTC. Residues: CASSFRQGNYGYTF.